Below are 30 T cell receptor beta chains sequenced from a single sample in a study of molecular identifiers for immune sequencing clone quantification. TCRdb re-analysed the PCR reads in MiXCR, keeping a single row per CDR3 protein. The table shows just under 650,000 distinct CDR3 sequences, with nearly 20% occurring only once. The sequencing sample was made of naive CD8+ T cells from blood, with Jurkat cell RNA spiked in. Subset of the sample: FACS-sorted CD8+CD4-CCR7+CD45RA+ naive T cells. The source of these receptors is a human donor in good health. Some libraries in this study had Jurkat cell RNA spiked in.

In its sample, this clonotype was seen many times. The V call is TRBV5-1, the J call TRBJ2-6, with D hard to call. From germline, CDR1 is SGHRS and CDR2 YFSETQ. The CDR3 sequence is 16 residues long. V lost 4 bases and J 2 bases, leaving 13 bases between the germline ends. CDR3 amino acids: CASSLTYGAGANVLTF. The CDR3 region has the DNA TGCGCCAGCAGCCTCACGTATGGGGCTGGGGCCAACGTCCTGACTTTC.

This clonotype was observed many times. The rearrangement links TRBV6-5 to TRBJ1-6; D is unclear. With 3 bases removed from V and 10 bases from J, the gap between germline ends came to 16 bases. This CDR3 is built from 15 residues. The germline CDR1 and CDR2 sequences are MNHEY and SVGAGI. The CDR3 DNA reads TGTGCCAGCAGTTATCTCCAGTGGGCAGGATCACCCCTCCACTTT. Its protein product is CASSYLQWAGSPLHF.

This clonotype appeared many times. CDR3 in DNA: TGTGCCAGTCGCTGGGGCCCTGGGAACCCAGATACGCAGTATTTT. It codes for CASRWGPGNPDTQYF. The chain is built from TRBV19 and TRBJ2-3; the D gene is possibly TRBD1 (5 bases). The length of the CDR3 is 15 residues. In germline, CDR1 is LNHDA, CDR2 SQIVND (reference sequence). Trimming removed 8 bases at V and 4 bases at J, with 19 bases between.

The chain carries TRBV7-3 and TRBJ2-5, with D perhaps TRBD1 or TRBD2 (5 bases each). The CDR3 covers 17 residues. In germline, CDR1 is SGHTA, CDR2 FQGTGA. Between the trimmed V and J ends, which lost 5 bases and 2 bases, there was a span of 21 bases. The CDR3 here is CASSQYAYGTEQETQYF. Here the CDR3 DNA reads TGTGCCAGCAGCCAGTATGCCTACGGGACCGAACAAGAGACCCAGTACTTC. The full variable domain, with the rest looked up from reference TRBV7-3 and TRBJ2-5, is GAGVSQTPSNKVTEKGKYVELRCDPISGHTALYWYRQSLGQGPEFLIYFQGTGAADDSGLPNDRFFAVRPEGSVSTLKIQRTERGDSAVYLCASSQYAYGTEQETQYFGPGTRLLVL.

This clonotype has only a few counts. This chain uses TRBV25-1 with TRBJ2-1; the match to TRBD1 covers 7 bases. V gave up 3 bases and J gave up 1 base; unmatched junction bases: 6. Germline CDR1 reads MGHDK; CDR2 reads SYGVNS. This CDR3 has 16 amino acids. The CDR3 DNA reads as TGTGCCAGCAGTGACCCCACAGGGGTATCCTACAATGAGCAGTTCTTC. Translation gives CASSDPTGVSYNEQFF. Based on the CDR3 plus reference TRBV25-1 and TRBJ2-1, the full variable domain is EADIYQTPRYLVIGTGKKITLECSQTMGHDKMYWYQQDPGMELHLIHYSYGVNSTEKGDLSSESTVSRIRTEHFPLTLESARPSHTSQYLCASSDPTGVSYNEQFFGPGTRLTVL.

This clonotype was observed at least ten times. The chain has TRBV4-1 and TRBJ2-3, with D possibly being TRBD1 (6 bases). The CDR3 runs to 17 residues. V dropped 3 bases and J dropped 2 bases, with 18 bases sitting between them. Germline-derived CDR1 and CDR2 are MGHRA and YSYEKL. The CDR3 nucleotides read TGCGCCAGCAGCCAGACTGCGAGAGGGGGACCCACAGATACGCAGTATTTT. It encodes CASSQTARGGPTDTQYF.

The table lists this clonotype with a few counts. This chain links TRBV19 with TRBJ2-2; D may be TRBD1 (5 bases). The germline V gene encodes CDR1 LNHDA and CDR2 SQIVND (reference sequence). The CDR3 extends over 15 amino acids. V lost 3 bases and J lost 3, with 11 bases in between. The CDR3 loop reads CASSMVGPDTGELFF. The CDR3 bases are TGTGCCAGTAGTATGGTGGGGCCTGACACCGGGGAGCTGTTTTTT. Supplemented by reference TRBV19 and TRBJ2-2, the full variable domain reads DGGITQSPKYLFRKEGQNVTLSCEQNLNHDAMYWYRQDPGQGLRLIYYSQIVNDFQKGDIAEGYSVSREKKESFPLTVTSAQKNPTAFYLCASSMVGPDTGELFFGEGSRLTVL.

Turning to this clonotype: A much larger clone sits a single nucleotide away, making a read error possible. This chain uses TRBV9 with TRBJ2-2; D remains unclear. The CDR3 is made up of 14 amino acids. The germline V gene encodes CDR1 SGDLS and CDR2 YYNGEE. V gave up 6 bases and J gave up 1 base, with 10 bases separating them. CDR3 region: CASNQIENTGELFF. The CDR3 DNA is TGTGCCAGCAACCAAATAGAGAACACCGGGGAGCTGTTTTTT. Variable domain in full (rest from reference TRBV9 and TRBJ2-2): DSGVTQTPKHLITATGQRVTLRCSPRSGDLSVYWYQQSLDQGLQFLIQYYNGEERAKGNILERFSAQQFPDLHSELNLSSLELGDSALYFCASNQIENTGELFFGEGSRLTVL.

J is TRBJ1-4 and V is TRBV7-9, with TRBD1 matching 7 bases. Trimming at V came to 5 bases and at J to 4 bases, leaving 7 bases not matched to a gene. This CDR3 spans 15 amino acids. Germline CDR1 reads SEHNR; CDR2 reads FQNEAQ (reference sequence). CDR3 sequence (DNA): TGTGCCAGCAGCCAGGGGACAGCGGTTAATGAAAAACTGTTTTTT. Protein product: CASSQGTAVNEKLFF. Looking up the rest from reference TRBV7-9 and TRBJ1-4 gives the full variable domain: DTGVSQNPRHKITKRGQNVTFRCDPISEHNRLYWYRQTLGQGPEFLTYFQNEAQLEKSRLLSDRFSAERPKGSFSTLEIQRTEQGDSAMYLCASSQGTAVNEKLFFGSGTQLSVL.

The sample holds a few counts of this clonotype. The chain is built from TRBV10-2 and TRBJ1-1; TRBD1 might be the D (5 bases). The V gene lost 8 bases and the J gene lost 12 bases, with 16 bases spanning the gap. Germline V gene lookup returns CDR1 WSHSY and CDR2 SAAADI. There are 11 residues in the CDR3. CDR3 in DNA: TGCGCCAGCGGGGGAGGCGGACAATCTTTCTTT. Translating gives CASGGGGQSFF.

This clonotype was recorded many times. The rearrangement uses TRBV24-1 and TRBJ2-3, with TRBD2 as a possible D gene (6 bases). The CDR3 totals 16 residues. Trimming took off 4 bases at V and 0 bases at J, with 13 bases between the two ends. Germline V gene data show CDR1 as KGHDR and CDR2 as SFDVKD. CDR3 protein: CATSEPTSTSTDTQYF. The CDR3 coding sequence is TGTGCCACCAGTGAACCTACTAGCACCAGCACAGATACGCAGTATTTT.

In its sample, this clonotype was seen a few times. The chain couples TRBV19 to TRBJ2-3; 14 bases map to TRBD2. V shed 10 bases and J 6 bases; nucleotides not matched to a gene: 18. CDR3 size: 18 residues. CDR1 is LNHDA and CDR2 is SQIVND in the germline V gene (reference sequence). The CDR3 loop reads CATEPRTSGGKGIDTQYF. The CDR3 DNA is TGTGCCACCGAGCCGAGGACTAGCGGGGGGAAGGGGATCGATACGCAGTATTTT.

This clonotype was observed many times. The chain joins TRBV6-4 to TRBJ2-3; tentatively, D is TRBD1 (6 bases). Germline V gene sequence: CDR1 MRHNA, CDR2 SNTAGT. V was trimmed by 8 bases and J by 0 bases, leaving 18 bases between them. The CDR3 covers 16 residues. In nucleotides, the CDR3 is TGTGCCAGCCCTATACCAGGGGAGAGGAGCACAGATACGCAGTATTTT. It specifies CASPIPGERSTDTQYF.

Remarks on this clonotype: This could be a read error, since a much larger clone is one nucleotide away. The chain joins TRBV20-1 to TRBJ2-4; D might be TRBD1 (8 bases). Germline assignment: CDR1 DFQATT and CDR2 SNEGSKA (reference sequence). The CDR3 sequence is 16 residues long. The CDR3 region has the DNA TGCAGTGCCTCTAAGACAGGGGACTACCTTCAAAACATTCAGCACTTC. It codes for CSASKTGDYLQNIQHF.

The sample holds many counts of this clonotype. The chain couples TRBV30 to TRBJ1-1, with D unresolved. This CDR3 has 13 amino acids. Germline CDR1 reads GTSNPN; CDR2 reads SVGIG (reference sequence). V was clipped by 0 bases and J by 5 bases, with 10 bases between them. The CDR3 DNA sequence: TGTGCCTGGAGTGTATCGCAAGGGACTGAAGCTTTCTTT. Its protein is CAWSVSQGTEAFF.

This clonotype showed up many times. The V call is TRBV9, the J call TRBJ1-6; 7 nucleotides align to TRBD1. V gave up 3 bases and J gave up 9 bases; unmatched junction bases: 0. In germline, CDR1 is SGDLS, CDR2 YYNGEE. This CDR3 is built from 12 residues. CDR3 DNA: TGTGCCAGCAGCGGACAGGGTTCACCCCTCCACTTT. Amino acid sequence: CASSGQGSPLHF.

There are many counts of this clonotype. This chain links TRBV20-1 with TRBJ2-7, with D unclear. CDR3 length: 16 amino acids. Trimming left V 0 bases short and J 0 bases short, with 15 bases between. The germline V gene encodes CDR1 DFQATT and CDR2 SNEGSKA (reference sequence). The CDR3 DNA reads TGCAGTGCTAGAGATCTTAAGGTGTCGAGCTCCTACGAGCAGTACTTC. This codes for CSARDLKVSSSYEQYF.

A word on this clonotype: A much larger clone differs from this one at a single base, so this may be a read error. The chain couples TRBV29-1 to TRBJ2-2, with TRBD2 matching 8 bases. CDR3 size: 13 residues. CDR1 and CDR2 from the germline V gene are SQVTM and ANQGSEA. CDR3 in DNA: TGCAGCGTAGCGGGGGAGAACATCGGGGAGCTGTTTTTT. Translation: CSVAGENIGELFF.

This clonotype showed up many times. The chain uses TRBV4-3 and TRBJ2-7; 14 bases agree with TRBD2. There are 17 residues in the CDR3. CDR1 and CDR2 (germline): LGHNA, YSLEER. The trim removed 4 bases at V and 0 bases at J, leaving 5 bases unmatched. CDR3 coding DNA: TGCGCCAGCAGCCCGGGACTAGCGGGGGCGAGCTCCTACGAGCAGTACTTC. Residues: CASSPGLAGASSYEQYF.

This clonotype was recorded only once. A read error may explain this, as a much larger clone is one base away. The genes are TRBV7-6 and TRBJ2-7; the D is unclear. The CDR3 covers 14 residues. Looked up from germline, CDR1 is SGHVS and CDR2 is FNYEAQ. CDR3 coding DNA: TGTGCCAGCAGCTTAGCGGGTCGGGCGGACGAGCAGTGCTTC. The encoded protein is CASSLAGRADEQCF.

On this clonotype itself: Given a much more abundant clone one base away, this may be a read error. The chain has TRBV6-2 or TRBV6-3 and TRBJ2-5; 11 positions match TRBD2. The CDR3 is 14 residues long. Germline V gene lookup returns CDR1 MNHEY and CDR2 SVGEGT. Written as DNA, the CDR3 is TGTGCCAGCAGTTACGGGACTAGCGGAGAGACCCAGCACTTC. Translating it yields CASSYGTSGETQHF.

This clonotype was counted at least ten times. This chain connects TRBV30 to TRBJ1-1; the D is unclear. CDR3 length: 14 amino acids. Per the germline V gene, CDR1 is GTSNPN and CDR2 is SVGIG (reference sequence). V was shortened by 0 bases and J by 2 bases, with 10 bases between the two germline ends. The CDR3 nucleotides are TGTGCCTGGAGTGTAAGTCCAGTAAACACTGAAGCTTTCTTT. It encodes CAWSVSPVNTEAFF.

About this clonotype itself: This may arise from a read error, as a much more abundant clone is one base away. This likely comes from a read error, as the CDR3 has no conserved phenylalanine or tryptophan at its end. The chain joins TRBV12-3 or TRBV12-4 to TRBJ2-1, with TRBD2 matching over 7 bases. This CDR3 spans 16 amino acids. V trimming: 5 bases; J trimming: 4 bases; junction bases outside the gene matches: 11. CDR3 amino acids: CASSPDSGSFYNEQFS. The CDR3 coding sequence is TGTGCCAGCAGTCCCGATAGCGGGTCTTTTTACAATGAGCAGTTCTCC.

The genes are TRBV6-5 and TRBJ2-3; D unclear. Trimming cost V 5 bases and J 0 bases, with 12 bases left between them. The CDR3 totals 15 residues. Per the germline V gene, CDR1 is MNHEY and CDR2 is SVGAGI. CDR3 region: CASSLDTSSTDTQYF. The CDR3, as DNA: TGTGCCAGCAGTCTCGACACTTCTAGCACAGATACGCAGTATTTT.

The chain has TRBV11-2 and TRBJ2-7; possibly TRBD1 or TRBD2 for D (5 bases each). Trimming cost V 2 bases and J 2 bases, with 16 bases left between them. Germline-derived CDR1 and CDR2 are SGHAT and FQNNGV. The CDR3 runs 16 residues. The DNA for the CDR3 is TGTGCCAGCAGCTTAAGTACCGGGACGCGCGCCTACGAGCAGTACTTC. This codes for CASSLSTGTRAYEQYF.

About this clonotype itself: A much larger clone differs by one base, so this may be a read error. The chain couples TRBV6-5 to TRBJ1-1, with D possibly TRBD1 on 5 matching bases. This CDR3 contains 14 residues. Germline V gene sequence: CDR1 MNHEY, CDR2 SVGAGI. The CDR3 loop reads CASSYGHMNTGAFF. The CDR3 bases are TGTGCCAGCAGTTACGGACATATGAACACTGGAGCTTTCTTT.

There are many counts of this clonotype. This CDR3 is missing its conserved last phenylalanine or tryptophan, likely due to a read error. The DNA is omitted, as the CDR3 cannot be located on it reliably, and the CDR3 follows TCRdb's listing. The rearrangement joins TRBV6-2 or TRBV6-3 to TRBJ2-7. The V gene's germline CDR1 is MNHEY and CDR2 SVGEGT. The CDR3 is 13 residues long, ends included. CDR3 in amino acids: CASSYSRNSETFG.

This clonotype was seen just once. The junction shows a germline mismatch at one end, possibly a read error. The chain joins TRBV28 to TRBJ2-2, with D maybe TRBD1 (6 bases). Germline loops: CDR1 MDHEN, CDR2 SYDVKM. CDR3 size: 15 residues. CDR3 in amino acids: CASGFRGPNTGELFF. The CDR3 DNA reads as TGTGCCAGCGGTTTCAGGGGCCCGAACACCGGGGAGCTGTTTTTT.

In this sample, this clonotype turned up many times. This chain uses TRBV5-1 with TRBJ2-1; D might be TRBD2 (6 bases). This CDR3 region has 14 residues. Looked up from germline, CDR1 is SGHRS and CDR2 is YFSETQ. V was pared by 3 bases and J by 4 bases, with 11 bases between. CDR3 loop: CASSWGGDYNEQFF. CDR3 in DNA: TGCGCCAGCAGCTGGGGCGGGGATTACAATGAGCAGTTCTTC. The full variable domain, in which reference TRBV5-1 and TRBJ2-1 provide the parts outside the CDR3, is KAGVTQTPRYLIKTRGQQVTLSCSPISGHRSVSWYQQTPGQGLQFLFEYFSETQRNKGNFPGRFSGRQFSNSRSEMNVSTLELGDSALYLCASSWGGDYNEQFFGPGTRLTVL.

A note on this clonotype: No conserved phenylalanine or tryptophan is present at the end of the CDR3, so a read error is the likely explanation. The chain combines TRBV7-6 with TRBJ2-1, with D maybe TRBD2 (6 bases). V was pared by 1 base and J by 2 bases, with 12 bases between. Germline CDR1 and CDR2: SGHVS and FNYEAQ. The CDR3 has 16 amino acids. DNA of the CDR3: TGTGCCAGCAGCTTAGGTCCTAGCGACCCCTACAATGAGCAGTTCCTC. This sequence encodes CASSLGPSDPYNEQFL.